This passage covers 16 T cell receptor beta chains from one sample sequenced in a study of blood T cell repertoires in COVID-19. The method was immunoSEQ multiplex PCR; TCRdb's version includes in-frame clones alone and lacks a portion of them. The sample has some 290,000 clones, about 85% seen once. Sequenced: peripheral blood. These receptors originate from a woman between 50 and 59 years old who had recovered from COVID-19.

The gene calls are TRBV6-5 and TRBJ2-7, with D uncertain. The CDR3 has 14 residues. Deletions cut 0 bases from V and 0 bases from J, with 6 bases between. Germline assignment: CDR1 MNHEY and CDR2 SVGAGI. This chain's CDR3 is CASSYSLRSYEQYF. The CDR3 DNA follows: TGTGCCAGCAGTTACTCACTACGCTCCTACGAGCAGTACTTC.

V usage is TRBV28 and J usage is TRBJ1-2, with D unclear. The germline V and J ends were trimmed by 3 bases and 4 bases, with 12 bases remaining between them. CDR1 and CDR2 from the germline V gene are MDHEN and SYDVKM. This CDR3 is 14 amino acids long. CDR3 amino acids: CASSFYGRTYGYTF. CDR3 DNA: TGTGCCAGCAGTTTTTACGGTCGAACCTATGGCTACACCTTC.

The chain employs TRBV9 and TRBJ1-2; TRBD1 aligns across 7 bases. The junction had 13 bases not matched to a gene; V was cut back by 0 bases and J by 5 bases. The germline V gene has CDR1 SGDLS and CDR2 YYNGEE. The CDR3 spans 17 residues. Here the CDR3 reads CASSVDEEEGANYGYTF. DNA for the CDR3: TGTGCCAGCAGCGTAGATGAGGAAGAGGGGGCGAATTATGGCTACACCTTC.

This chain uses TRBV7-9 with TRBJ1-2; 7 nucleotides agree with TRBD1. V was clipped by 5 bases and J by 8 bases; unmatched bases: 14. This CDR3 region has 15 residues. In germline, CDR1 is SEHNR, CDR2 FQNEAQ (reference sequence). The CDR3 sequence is CASSAPRQGTLGYTF. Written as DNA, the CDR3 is TGTGCCAGCAGCGCACCCCGACAGGGTACGTTAGGCTACACCTTC.

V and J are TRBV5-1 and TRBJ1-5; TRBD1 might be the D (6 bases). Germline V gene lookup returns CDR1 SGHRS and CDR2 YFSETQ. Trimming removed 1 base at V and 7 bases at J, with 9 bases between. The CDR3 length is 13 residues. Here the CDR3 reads CASSLLQGQPQHF. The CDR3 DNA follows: TGCGCCAGCAGCTTGTTACAGGGCCAGCCCCAGCATTTT. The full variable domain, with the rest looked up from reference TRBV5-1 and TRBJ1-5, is KAGVTQTPRYLIKTRGQQVTLSCSPISGHRSVSWYQQTPGQGLQFLFEYFSETQRNKGNFPGRFSGRQFSNSRSEMNVSTLELGDSALYLCASSLLQGQPQHFGDGTRLSIL.

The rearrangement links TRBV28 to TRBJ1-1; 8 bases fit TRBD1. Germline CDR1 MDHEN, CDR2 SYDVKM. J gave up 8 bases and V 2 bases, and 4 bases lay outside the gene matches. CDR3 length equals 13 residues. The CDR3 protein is CASSLLGQGEAFF. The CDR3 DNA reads TGTGCCAGCAGTTTACTCGGACAGGGCGAAGCTTTCTTT.

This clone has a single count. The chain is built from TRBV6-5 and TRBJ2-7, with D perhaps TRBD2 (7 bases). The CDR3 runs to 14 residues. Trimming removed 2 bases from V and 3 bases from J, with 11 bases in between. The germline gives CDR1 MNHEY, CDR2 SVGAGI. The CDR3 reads CASSYGGGSYEQYF. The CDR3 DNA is TGTGCCAGCAGTTACGGGGGCGGGAGCTACGAGCAGTACTTC.

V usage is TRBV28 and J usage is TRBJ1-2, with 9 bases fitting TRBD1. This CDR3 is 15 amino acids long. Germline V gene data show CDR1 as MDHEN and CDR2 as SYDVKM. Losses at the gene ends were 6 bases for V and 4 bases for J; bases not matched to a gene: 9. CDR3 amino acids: CASSPVGQGTYGYTF. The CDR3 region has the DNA TGTGCCAGCAGCCCCGTAGGACAGGGGACCTATGGCTACACCTTC.

The CDR3 region has the DNA TGTGCCAGCAGCTTGGATTACACAGATACGCAGTATTTT. Its protein product is CASSLDYTDTQYF. The gene calls are TRBV5-4 and TRBJ2-3; D unresolved. Per the germline V gene, CDR1 is SGHNT and CDR2 is YYREEE (reference sequence). V dropped 0 bases and J dropped 2 bases, with 4 bases sitting between them. The CDR3 is made up of 13 amino acids.

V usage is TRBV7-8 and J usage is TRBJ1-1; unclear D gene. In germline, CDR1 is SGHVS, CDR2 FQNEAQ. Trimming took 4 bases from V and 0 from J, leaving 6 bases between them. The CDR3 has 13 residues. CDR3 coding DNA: TGTGCCAGCAGCTATACAGTGAACACTGAAGCTTTCTTT. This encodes CASSYTVNTEAFF.

The CDR3 region has the DNA TGCGCCAGCAGCCAACCACAGGGTGATGGAGAGACCCAGTACTTC. Translated, it gives CASSQPQGDGETQYF. J is TRBJ2-5 and V is TRBV4-1; D is perhaps TRBD1 (6 bases). With 2 bases removed from V and 4 bases from J, the gap between germline ends came to 14 bases. Germline V gene sequence: CDR1 MGHRA, CDR2 YSYEKL. The CDR3 loop spans 15 amino acids.

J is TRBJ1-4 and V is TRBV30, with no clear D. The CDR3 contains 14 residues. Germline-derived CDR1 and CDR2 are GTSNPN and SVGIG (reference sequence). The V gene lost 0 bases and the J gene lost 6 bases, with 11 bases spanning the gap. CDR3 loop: CAWSVNVQDEKLFF. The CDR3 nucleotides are TGTGCCTGGAGTGTAAATGTTCAGGATGAAAAACTGTTTTTT.

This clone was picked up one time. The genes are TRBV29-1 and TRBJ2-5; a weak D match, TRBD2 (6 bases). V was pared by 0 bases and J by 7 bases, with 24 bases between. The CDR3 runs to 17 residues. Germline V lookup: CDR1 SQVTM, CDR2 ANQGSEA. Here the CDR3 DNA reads TGCAGCGTTGAAGATCGGGGGTCAACACCTCAGAGGTGGACCCAGTACTTC. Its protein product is CSVEDRGSTPQRWTQYF.

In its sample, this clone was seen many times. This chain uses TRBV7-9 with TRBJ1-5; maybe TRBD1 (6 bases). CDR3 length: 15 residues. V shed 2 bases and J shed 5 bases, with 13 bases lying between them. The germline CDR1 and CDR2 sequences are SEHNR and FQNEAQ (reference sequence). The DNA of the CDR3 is TGTGCCAGCAGCTTAACTCAATCAGGGGATCAGCCCCAGCATTTT. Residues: CASSLTQSGDQPQHF. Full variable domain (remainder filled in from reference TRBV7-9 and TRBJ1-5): DTGVSQNPRHKITKRGQNVTFRCDPISEHNRLYWYRQTLGQGPEFLTYFQNEAQLEKSRLLSDRFSAERPKGSFSTLEIQRTEQGDSAMYLCASSLTQSGDQPQHFGDGTRLSIL.

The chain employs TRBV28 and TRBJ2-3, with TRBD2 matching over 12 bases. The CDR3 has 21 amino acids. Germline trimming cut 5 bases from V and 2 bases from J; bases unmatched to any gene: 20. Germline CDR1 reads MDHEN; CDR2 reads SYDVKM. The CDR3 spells CASSPPSSGRAQREHTDTQYF. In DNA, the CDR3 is TGTGCCAGCAGTCCCCCCTCTAGCGGGAGGGCCCAAAGGGAACACACAGATACGCAGTATTTT.

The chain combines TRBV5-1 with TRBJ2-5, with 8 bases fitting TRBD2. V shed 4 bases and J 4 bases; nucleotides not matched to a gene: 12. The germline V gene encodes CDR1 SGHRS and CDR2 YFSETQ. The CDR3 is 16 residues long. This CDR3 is CASSGQTSVGGETQYF. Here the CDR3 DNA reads TGCGCCAGCAGCGGCCAGACTAGCGTAGGGGGAGAGACCCAGTACTTC.